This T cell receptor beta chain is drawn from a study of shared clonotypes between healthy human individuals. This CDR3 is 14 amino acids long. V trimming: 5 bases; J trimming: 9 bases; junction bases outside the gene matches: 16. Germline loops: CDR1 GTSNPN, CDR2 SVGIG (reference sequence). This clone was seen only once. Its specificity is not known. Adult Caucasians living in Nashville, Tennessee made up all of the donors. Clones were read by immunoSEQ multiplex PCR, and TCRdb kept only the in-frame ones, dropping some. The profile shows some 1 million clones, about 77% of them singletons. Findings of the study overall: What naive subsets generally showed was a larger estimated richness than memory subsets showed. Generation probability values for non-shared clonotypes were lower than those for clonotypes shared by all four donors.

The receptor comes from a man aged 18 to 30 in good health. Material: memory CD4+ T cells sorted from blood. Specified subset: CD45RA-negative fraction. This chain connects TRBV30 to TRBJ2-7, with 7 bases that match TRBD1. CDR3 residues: CAWGVGQPPFGQYF. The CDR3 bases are TGTGCCTGGGGGGTGGGACAGCCCCCGTTTGGGCAGTACTTC.